This entry is about one TCR beta chain. The antigen remains unidentified. Within the library, unique molecular identifiers were attached to each individual cDNA molecule. TCRdb recomputed calls from the RACE reads with MiXCR, one row per CDR3 protein. Among fewer than 85,000 distinct CDR3 sequences listed, about 9.4% were seen once. The sample originates from a study of human T cells and chemical hapten exposure. Study-level results: TCRs at a frequency above 1 in 1000 stayed unchanged with DPC sensitization. The study found expanded TCRs formed significantly more large CDR3 similarity clusters than controls.

This CDR3 is 16 amino acids long. Germline trimming cut 5 bases from V and 1 base from J; bases unmatched to any gene: 4. Per the germline V gene, CDR1 is SGHTA and CDR2 is FQGNSA. Time point reported: patch test 2, 6 weeks after DPC sensitization. Treatment indicated: therapeutic diphenylcyclopropenone sensitization with weekly scalp DPC. The study enrolled 18 to 70-year-old alopecia patients suitable for DPC. V and J are TRBV7-2 and TRBJ2-3; TRBD2 matches at 12 bases. The sequenced sample was whole blood, obtained in connection with sensitization to the hapten diphenylcyclopropenone (DPC). This TCR derives from a woman aged 25-40 years with alopecia areata. Some clones in this sample may be carry-over from other donors' samples. CDR3 in DNA: TGTGCCAGCAGCCTCTGGACTAGCGGGGGCACAGATACGCAGTATTTT. Translated: CASSLWTSGGTDTQYF.